The TCR beta chain described here comes from a study of T cells in Graves' hyperthyroidism and ophthalmopathy. About the research overall: Pretreatment peripheral blood was obtained at initial diagnosis. Overall study results and limits: Ophthalmopathy and stable hyperthyroidism were told apart by a 13 V-J model.

Predating any ophthalmopathy symptoms, the blood sample was taken at first hyperthyroidism diagnosis. The TCR beta CDR3 regions underwent amplification using RNA transcripts as the source. The HTBI set primed first-round TCR CDR3 RT-PCR. TCRdb re-called the multiplex PCR reads through MiXCR, storing one row per CDR3 protein. The sample includes about 290,000 distinct CDR3 sequences, approximately 12% seen only once; the top ten take roughly 7.5%. V lost 5 bases and J lost 0, with 13 bases in between. In germline, CDR1 is MNHNS, CDR2 SASEGT. This CDR3 has 15 residues. This clonotype was recorded at least ten times. Its antigen is undetermined.

Material for sequencing was blood. V gene TRBV6-1 combines with J gene TRBJ1-1; D gene unclear. This TCR was recovered from a woman in her thirties with Graves' hyperthyroidism that later progressed to Graves' ophthalmopathy. In DNA, the CDR3 is TGTGCCAGCAGTTATGGCCGGGGAGTGAACACTGAAGCTTTCTTT. It specifies CASSYGRGVNTEAFF.